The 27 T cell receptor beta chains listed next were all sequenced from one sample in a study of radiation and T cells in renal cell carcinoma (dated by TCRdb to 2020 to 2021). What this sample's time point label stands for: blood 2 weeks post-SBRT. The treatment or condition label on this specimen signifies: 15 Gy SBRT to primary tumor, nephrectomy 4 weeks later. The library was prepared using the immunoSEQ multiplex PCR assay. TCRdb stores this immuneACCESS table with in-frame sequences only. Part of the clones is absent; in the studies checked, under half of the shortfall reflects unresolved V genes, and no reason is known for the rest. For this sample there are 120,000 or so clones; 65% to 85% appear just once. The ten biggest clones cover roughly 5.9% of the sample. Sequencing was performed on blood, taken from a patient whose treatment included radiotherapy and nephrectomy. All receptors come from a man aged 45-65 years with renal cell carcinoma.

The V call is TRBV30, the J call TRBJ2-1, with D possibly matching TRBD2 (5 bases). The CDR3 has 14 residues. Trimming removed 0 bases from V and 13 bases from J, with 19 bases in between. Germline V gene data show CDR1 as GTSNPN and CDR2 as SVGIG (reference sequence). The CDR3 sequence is CAWSVLTSRASQFF. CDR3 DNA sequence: TGTGCCTGGAGTGTACTAACTAGTAGAGCTTCACAGTTCTTC.

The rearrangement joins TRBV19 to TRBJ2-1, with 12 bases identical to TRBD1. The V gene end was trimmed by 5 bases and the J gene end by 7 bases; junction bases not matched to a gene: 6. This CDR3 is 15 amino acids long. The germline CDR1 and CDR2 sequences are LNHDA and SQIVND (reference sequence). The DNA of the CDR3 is TGTGCCAGTAGTCGTGGGGACAGGGGGCCGAATGAGCAGTTCTTC. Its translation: CASSRGDRGPNEQFF.

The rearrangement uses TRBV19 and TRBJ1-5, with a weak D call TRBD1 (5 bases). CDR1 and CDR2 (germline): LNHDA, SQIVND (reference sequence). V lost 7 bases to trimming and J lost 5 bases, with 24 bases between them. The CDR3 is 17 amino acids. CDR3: CASKDSRGMRFYQPQHF. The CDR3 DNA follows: TGTGCCAGTAAAGATTCGCGGGGGATGCGTTTTTATCAGCCCCAGCATTTT.

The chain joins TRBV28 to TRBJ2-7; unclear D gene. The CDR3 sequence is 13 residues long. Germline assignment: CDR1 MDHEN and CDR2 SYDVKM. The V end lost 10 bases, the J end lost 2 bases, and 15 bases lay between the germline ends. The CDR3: CAISRQVTYEQYF. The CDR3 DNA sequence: TGTGCCATTTCCCGGCAGGTTACCTACGAGCAGTACTTC.

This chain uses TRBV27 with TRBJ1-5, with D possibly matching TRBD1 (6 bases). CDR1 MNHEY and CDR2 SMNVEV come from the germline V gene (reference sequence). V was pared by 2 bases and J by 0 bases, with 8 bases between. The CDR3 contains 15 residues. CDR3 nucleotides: TGTGCCAGCAGTTTACAGGGGTATAGCAATCAGCCCCAGCATTTT. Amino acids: CASSLQGYSNQPQHF.

Written as DNA, the CDR3 is TGTGCCAGCAGCCAAGGCCTTTACTCGAACACTGAAGCTTTCTTT. Protein sequence: CASSQGLYSNTEAFF. The chain combines TRBV14 with TRBJ1-1; D not certain. The CDR3 is 15 residues long. Per the germline V gene, CDR1 is SGHDN and CDR2 is FVKESK. V was cut by 1 base and J by 1 base, with 10 bases left in between. Combining the CDR3 with reference TRBV14 and TRBJ1-1 gives the whole variable domain EAGVTQFPSHSVIEKGQTVTLRCDPISGHDNLYWYRRVMGKEIKFLLHFVKESKQDESGMPNNRFLAERTGGTYSTLKVQPAELEDSGVYFCASSQGLYSNTEAFFGQGTRLTVV.

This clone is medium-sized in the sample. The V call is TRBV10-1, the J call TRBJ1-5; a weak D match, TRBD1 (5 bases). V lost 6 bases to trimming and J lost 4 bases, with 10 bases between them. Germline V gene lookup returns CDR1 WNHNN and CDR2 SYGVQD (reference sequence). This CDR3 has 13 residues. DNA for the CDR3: TGCGCCAGCAGGACAGCGGTAAATCAGCCCCAGCATTTT. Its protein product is CASRTAVNQPQHF.

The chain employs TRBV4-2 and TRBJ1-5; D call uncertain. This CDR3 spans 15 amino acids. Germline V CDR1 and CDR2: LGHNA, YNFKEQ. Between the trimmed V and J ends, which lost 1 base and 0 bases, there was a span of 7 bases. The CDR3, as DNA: TGTGCCAGCAGCCAAGTGGGTATTAGCAATCAGCCCCAGCATTTT. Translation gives CASSQVGISNQPQHF.

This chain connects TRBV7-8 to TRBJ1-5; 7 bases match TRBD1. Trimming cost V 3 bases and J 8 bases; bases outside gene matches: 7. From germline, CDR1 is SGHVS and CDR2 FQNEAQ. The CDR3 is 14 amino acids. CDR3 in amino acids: CASSFGQAGEPQHF. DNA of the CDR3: TGTGCCAGCAGCTTCGGACAGGCGGGGGAGCCCCAGCATTTT.

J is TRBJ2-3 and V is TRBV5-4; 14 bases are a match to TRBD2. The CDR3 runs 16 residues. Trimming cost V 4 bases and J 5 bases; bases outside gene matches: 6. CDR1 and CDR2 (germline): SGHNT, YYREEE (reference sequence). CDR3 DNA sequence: TGTGCCAGCAGCCCTGAGGGACTAGCGGGAGAAGATACGCAGTATTTT. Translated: CASSPEGLAGEDTQYF.

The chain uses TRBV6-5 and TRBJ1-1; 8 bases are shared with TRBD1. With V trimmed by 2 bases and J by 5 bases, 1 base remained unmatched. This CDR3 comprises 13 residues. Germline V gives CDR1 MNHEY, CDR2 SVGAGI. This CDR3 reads CASSYGDRTEAFF. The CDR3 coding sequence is TGTGCCAGCAGTTACGGGGACAGGACTGAAGCTTTCTTT.

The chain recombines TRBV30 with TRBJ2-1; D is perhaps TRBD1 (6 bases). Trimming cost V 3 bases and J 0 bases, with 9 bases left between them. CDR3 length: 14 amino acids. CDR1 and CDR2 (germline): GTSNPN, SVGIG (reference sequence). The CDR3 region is CAWRGTSSYNEQFF. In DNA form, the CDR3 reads TGTGCCTGGAGGGGGACAAGCTCCTACAATGAGCAGTTCTTC. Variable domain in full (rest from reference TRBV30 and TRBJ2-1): SQTIHQWPATLVQPVGSPLSLECTVEGTSNPNLYWYRQAAGRGLQLLFYSVGIGQISSEVPQNLSASRPQDRQFILSSKKLLLSDSGFYLCAWRGTSSYNEQFFGPGTRLTVL.

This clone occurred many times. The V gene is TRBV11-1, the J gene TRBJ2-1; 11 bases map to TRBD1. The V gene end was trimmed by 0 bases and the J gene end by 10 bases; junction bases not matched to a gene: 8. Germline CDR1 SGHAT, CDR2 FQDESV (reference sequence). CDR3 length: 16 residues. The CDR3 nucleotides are TGTGCCAGCAGCTTAGCGTTCGGACAGGGGGCTTTAGAGCAGTTCTTC. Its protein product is CASSLAFGQGALEQFF.

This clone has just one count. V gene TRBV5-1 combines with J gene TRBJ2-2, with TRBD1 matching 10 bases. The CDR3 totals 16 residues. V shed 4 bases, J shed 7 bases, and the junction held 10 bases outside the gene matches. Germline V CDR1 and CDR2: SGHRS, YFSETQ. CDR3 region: CASSTQRGQGFGELFF. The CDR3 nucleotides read TGCGCCAGCAGCACCCAAAGGGGACAGGGGTTCGGGGAGCTGTTTTTT.

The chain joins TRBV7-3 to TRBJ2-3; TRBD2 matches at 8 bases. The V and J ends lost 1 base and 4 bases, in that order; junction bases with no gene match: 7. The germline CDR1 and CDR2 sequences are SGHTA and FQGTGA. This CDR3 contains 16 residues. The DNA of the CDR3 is TGTGCCAGCAGCTTAAAGTATAGCGGGAATTCAGATACGCAGTATTTT. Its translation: CASSLKYSGNSDTQYF.

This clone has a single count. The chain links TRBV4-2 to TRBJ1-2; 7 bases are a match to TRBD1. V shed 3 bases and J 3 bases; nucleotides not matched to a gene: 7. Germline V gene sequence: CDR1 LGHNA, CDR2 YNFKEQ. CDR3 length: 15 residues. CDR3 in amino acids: CASSHPGTADYGYTF. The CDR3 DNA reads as TGTGCCAGCAGCCACCCCGGGACAGCGGACTATGGCTACACCTTC.

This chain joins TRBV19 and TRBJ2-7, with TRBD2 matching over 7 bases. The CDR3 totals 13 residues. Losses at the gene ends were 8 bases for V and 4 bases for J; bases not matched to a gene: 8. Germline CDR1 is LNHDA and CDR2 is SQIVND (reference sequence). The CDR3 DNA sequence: TGTGCCAGTCGAGCGGGGCCCGGTTACGAGCAGTACTTC. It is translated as CASRAGPGYEQYF. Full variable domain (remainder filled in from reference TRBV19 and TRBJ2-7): DGGITQSPKYLFRKEGQNVTLSCEQNLNHDAMYWYRQDPGQGLRLIYYSQIVNDFQKGDIAEGYSVSREKKESFPLTVTSAQKNPTAFYLCASRAGPGYEQYFGPGTRLTVT.

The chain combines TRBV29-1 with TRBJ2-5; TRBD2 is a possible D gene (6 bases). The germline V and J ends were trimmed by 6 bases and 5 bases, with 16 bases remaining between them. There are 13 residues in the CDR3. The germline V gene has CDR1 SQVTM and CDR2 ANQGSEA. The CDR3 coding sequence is TGCAGCGTCAGAGGTTGGGAGGTCGAGACCCAGTACTTC. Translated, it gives CSVRGWEVETQYF. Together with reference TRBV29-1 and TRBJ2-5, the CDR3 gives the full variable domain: SAVISQKPSRDICQRGTSLTIQCQVDSQVTMMFWYRQQPGQSLTLIATANQGSEATYESGFVIDKFPISRPNLTFSTLTVSNMSPEDSSIYLCSVRGWEVETQYFGPGTRLLVL.

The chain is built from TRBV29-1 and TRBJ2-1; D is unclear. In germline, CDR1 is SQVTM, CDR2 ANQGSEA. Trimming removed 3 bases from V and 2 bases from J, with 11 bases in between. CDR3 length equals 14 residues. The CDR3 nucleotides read TGCAGCGTTGACCGCTCGAACACCTACAATGAGCAGTTCTTC. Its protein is CSVDRSNTYNEQFF.

CDR3 DNA sequence: TGTGCCAGCAGTGAAGGTCGGGGGACATCGACAGATACGCAGTATTTT. Translation gives CASSEGRGTSTDTQYF. The chain joins TRBV2 to TRBJ2-3, with D possibly called TRBD1 or TRBD2 (6 bases each). Trimming pared 1 base from V and 3 bases from J, leaving 14 bases between. Looked up from germline, CDR1 is SNHLY and CDR2 is FYNNEI. The CDR3 length is 16 residues.

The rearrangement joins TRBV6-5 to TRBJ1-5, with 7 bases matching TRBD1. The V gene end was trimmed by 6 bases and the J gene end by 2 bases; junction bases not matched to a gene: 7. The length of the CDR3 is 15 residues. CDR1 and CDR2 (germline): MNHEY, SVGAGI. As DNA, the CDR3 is TGTGCCAGCAGCGAACAGGGGATCGGCAATCAGCCCCAGCATTTT. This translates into CASSEQGIGNQPQHF.

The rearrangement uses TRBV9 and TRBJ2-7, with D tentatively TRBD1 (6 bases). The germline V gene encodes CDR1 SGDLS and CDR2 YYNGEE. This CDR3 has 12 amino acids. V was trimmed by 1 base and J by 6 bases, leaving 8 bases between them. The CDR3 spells CASSVQGGEQYF. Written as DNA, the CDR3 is TGTGCCAGCAGCGTACAAGGGGGCGAGCAGTACTTC.

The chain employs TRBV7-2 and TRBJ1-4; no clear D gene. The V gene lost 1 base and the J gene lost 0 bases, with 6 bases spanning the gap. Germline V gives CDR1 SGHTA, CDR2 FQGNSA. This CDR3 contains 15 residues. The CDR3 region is CASSLVAATNEKLFF. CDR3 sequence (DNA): TGTGCCAGCAGCTTAGTTGCAGCAACTAATGAAAAACTGTTTTTT.

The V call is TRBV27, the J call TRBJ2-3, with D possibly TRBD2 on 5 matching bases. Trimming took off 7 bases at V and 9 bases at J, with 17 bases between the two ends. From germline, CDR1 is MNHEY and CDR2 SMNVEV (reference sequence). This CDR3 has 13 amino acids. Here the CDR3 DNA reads TGTGCCAGCAAGAGGATGTCTGGGGAGACGCAGTATTTT. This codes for CASKRMSGETQYF.

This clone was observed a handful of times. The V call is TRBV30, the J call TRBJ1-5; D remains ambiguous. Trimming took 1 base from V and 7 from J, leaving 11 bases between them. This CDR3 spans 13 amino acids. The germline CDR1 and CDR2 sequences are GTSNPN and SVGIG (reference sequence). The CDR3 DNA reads TGTGCCTGGAGTGAGACTGGAGGACAGCCCCAGCATTTT. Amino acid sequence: CAWSETGGQPQHF.

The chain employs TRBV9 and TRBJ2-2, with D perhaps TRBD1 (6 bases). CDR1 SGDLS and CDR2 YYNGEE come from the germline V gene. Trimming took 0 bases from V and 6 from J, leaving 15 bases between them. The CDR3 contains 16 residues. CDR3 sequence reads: CASSVARQVPPGELFF. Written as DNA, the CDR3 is TGTGCCAGCAGCGTAGCTAGACAGGTTCCACCCGGGGAGCTGTTTTTT.

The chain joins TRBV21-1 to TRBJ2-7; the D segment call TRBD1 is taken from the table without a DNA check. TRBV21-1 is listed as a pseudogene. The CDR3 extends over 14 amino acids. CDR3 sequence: CASSNRDRGYEQYF. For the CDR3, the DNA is TGTGCCAGCAGCAACCGGGACAGGGGATACGAGCAGTACTTC.